This T cell receptor (beta chain) originates from a study of siplizumab effects on memory and regulatory T cells. A note on this clone: Its antigen is currently unknown.

Study outcomes and limitations: Siplizumab conditions gave an average of around 70% Treg-derived mappable alloreactive CD4+ clones, versus roughly 25% for controls. Unstimulated subsets contained matches for only a minor fraction of alloreactive clones. Memory cells seemed less diverse than naive T cells, which also seemed major contributors to the alloresponse.

Clones were sequenced by immunoSEQ multiplex PCR, and TCRdb holds only the in-frame ones, with some missing. The table shows 95,000 to 110,000 clones, with 93% occurring only once. CDR1 is SQVTM, CDR2 ANQGSEA, per germline. This CDR3 spans 15 amino acids. V was trimmed by 4 bases and J by 0 bases, leaving 15 bases between them. The sequence came from a human donor in good health. Sequencing used Tregs sorted from blood. The chain joins TRBV29-1 to TRBJ2-5, with D maybe TRBD1 (6 bases). The CDR3 loop is CSVGGLLPNQETQYF. The CDR3 nucleotides read TGCAGCGTTGGGGGGCTCCTACCTAACCAAGAGACCCAGTACTTC.